This is a list of T cell receptor beta chains from one sample in a study of a mutant IDH1 vaccine in newly diagnosed glioma. Measured with immunoSEQ multiplex PCR; TCRdb has only the in-frame clones, and not every one. The repertoire includes around 32,000 clones, about four fifths of them detected once, and around 6.8% sits in the top ten. No antigen has been identified for these receptors. The input for sequencing was PBMCs, taken from a glioma patient whose treatment included an IDH1 peptide vaccine. The source is a woman aged 18 to 35 with glioma. Both conserved end residues are part of each CDR3. D genes are given only for firm matches. Clone size, where shown, is once, few, many, or a class for clones that have expanded.

TRBJ2-1 | - | TRBD1 | TRBV28 | TGTGCCAGCAGTCCAACGGGACAGGGGGGAGAGGAGCAGTTCTTC | CASSPTGQGGEEQFF
TRBJ2-1 | once | TRBD2 | TRBV11-3 | TGTGCCAGCAGCCCCGATAGCGGGTATCTCGCACATGAGCAGTTCTTC | CASSPDSGYLAHEQFF
TRBJ1-2 | - | - | TRBV5-4 | TGTGCCAGCAGCCCGGACGGAGAGGGGATGACTGGCTACACCTTC | CASSPDGEGMTGYTF
TRBJ1-5 | - | TRBD1 | TRBV19 | TGTGCCAGTTTGGACAGGGTCAATCAGCCCCAGCATTTT | CASLDRVNQPQHF
TRBJ1-2 | once | TRBD1 | TRBV7-9 | TGTGCCCTAGAGACTTCCAGGACAGGAGAAATCTTC | CALETSRTGEIF
TRBJ2-1 | - | TRBD2 | TRBV29-1 | TGCAGCGTTGAAGAGCGCGGGGGGGCCTACAATGAGCAGTTCTTC | CSVEERGGAYNEQFF
TRBJ1-3 | - | - | TRBV4-1 | TGCGCCAGCAGCCGATCCCCGGGGAACACCATATATTTT | CASSRSPGNTIYF
TRBJ1-3 | - | - | TRBV18 | TGTGCCAGCTCCCCCCTGGAGGCCGGCTCTGGAAACACCATATATTTT | CASSPLEAGSGNTIYF
TRBJ2-2 | few | TRBD2 | TRBV19 | TGTGCCAGTAGTATACTAGCGGGAACGAACACCGGGGAGCTGTTTTTT | CASSILAGTNTGELFF
TRBJ2-1 | - | TRBD2 | TRBV25-1 | TGTGCCAGCAGGGCTAGCGGGAGGGATGAGCAGTTCTTC | CASRASGRDEQFF
TRBJ2-3 | few | TRBD2 | TRBV7-8 | TGTGCCAGCAGCCCTCGCCCCAGCGGGAACGCAGATACGCAGTATTTT | CASSPRPSGNADTQYF
TRBJ2-4 | - | - | TRBV6-1 | TGTGCCAGCAGTGCCTCGGACGGAAGAAGCCCCAAAAACATTCAGTACTTC | CASSASDGRSPKNIQYF
TRBJ1-2 | - | TRBD1 | TRBV19 | TGTGCCAGTACCCCACCAGGGGGAGGCTACAACTATGGCTACACCTTC | CASTPPGGGYNYGYTF
TRBJ1-2 | - | TRBD1 | TRBV7-3 | TGTGCCAGCAGCTTAAGTCGGACAGGGGGCGCGGGTGGCTACACCTTC | CASSLSRTGGAGGYTF
TRBJ1-1 | - | TRBD1 | TRBV28 | TGTGCCAGCAGAACGGGACAGCAGAACACTGAAGCTTTCTTT | CASRTGQQNTEAFF
TRBJ2-2 | - | - | TRBV4-2 | TGTGCCAGCACCCCAGAGGGTTCTGGCGGGGAGCTGTTTTTT | CASTPEGSGGELFF
TRBJ1-5 | - | - | TRBV19 | TGTGCCAGTACCGAGGGGGGCCGCAATCAGCCCCAGCATTTT | CASTEGGRNQPQHF
TRBJ1-2 | - | TRBD1 | TRBV18 | TGTGCCAGCTCACGCACGGGACAGGAATTCCATGGCTACACCTTC | CASSRTGQEFHGYTF
TRBJ2-5 | - | - | TRBV7-2 | TGTGCCAGCAGCTTAGCGGGGCAGGGGGGAGAGACCCAGTACTTC | CASSLAGQGGETQYF
TRBJ2-5 | few | - | TRBV9 | TGTGCCAGCAGCGTAGATAGCGGAGGGCAAGAGACCCAGTACTTC | CASSVDSGGQETQYF
TRBJ2-3 | - | TRBD2 | TRBV7-9 | TGTGCCAGCAGCCCGACTAGCGTGAACACAGATACGCAGTATTTT | CASSPTSVNTDTQYF
TRBJ1-3 | - | - | TRBV27 | TGTGCCAGCAGTTCCCCCTCACAGGGACGAAACACCATATATTTT | CASSSPSQGRNTIYF
TRBJ2-6 | once | - | TRBV5-1 | TGCGCCAGCAGCCTCCTAGCCTCTGGGGCCAACGTCCTGACTTTC | CASSLLASGANVLTF
TRBJ2-6 | - | - | TRBV4-1 | TGCGCCAGCAGCCAGACCCGATCTGGGGCCAACGTCCTGACTTTC | CASSQTRSGANVLTF